These 27 T cell receptor beta chains were sequenced from one sample in a study of shared clonotypes between healthy human individuals. This table comes from immunoSEQ multiplex PCR, and its TCRdb copy is limited to in-frame clones, with some not included. Counted here are 850,000 to 1,200,000 clones, about 77% occurring once; the ten biggest clones make up around 1.4%. The specimen was memory CD4+ T cells sorted from blood. Sample subset: CD45RA-negative fraction. The receptors derive from a man between 18 and 35 years old in good health.

The CDR3 is CSVESGGERGYTF. The DNA for the CDR3 is TGCAGCGTTGAGTCCGGGGGAGAACGAGGCTACACCTTC. The rearrangement joins TRBV29-1 to TRBJ1-2; D might be TRBD1 (5 bases). The V gene's germline CDR1 is SQVTM and CDR2 ANQGSEA. The CDR3 totals 13 residues. The germline V and J ends were trimmed by 3 bases and 8 bases, with 16 bases remaining between them.

V gene TRBV19 combines with J gene TRBJ2-7, with TRBD2 matching over 10 bases. This CDR3 has 16 residues. Trimming took 4 bases from V and 0 from J; bases not matched to a gene: 6. Germline V CDR1 and CDR2: LNHDA, SQIVND (reference sequence). This CDR3 is CASSNHLAGDSYEQYF. The CDR3 DNA sequence: TGTGCCAGTAGTAACCACCTAGCGGGAGACTCCTACGAGCAGTACTTC.

The rearrangement links TRBV6-6 to TRBJ2-1, with D unclear. The V end lost 4 bases, the J end lost 7 bases, and 11 bases lay between the germline ends. CDR1 is MNHNY and CDR2 is SVGAGI in the germline V gene (reference sequence). The CDR3 spans 13 residues. The CDR3 loop reads CASSSLMQNEQFF. DNA for the CDR3: TGTGCCAGCAGTTCACTAATGCAAAATGAGCAGTTCTTC.

This sequence joins TRBV25-1 and TRBJ2-1; D gene ambiguous. Germline assignment: CDR1 MGHDK and CDR2 SYGVNS. This CDR3 comprises 12 residues. The ends were cut back, 3 bases at V and 13 bases at J, with 13 bases in the middle. The CDR3 sequence: CASSEAPTQQFF. DNA of the CDR3: TGTGCCAGCAGTGAGGCACCTACCCAACAGTTCTTC.

The CDR3 DNA reads as TGTGCCAGCAGCTTAGCTGAGGGAATACCTAATGAAAAACTGTTTTTT. Residues: CASSLAEGIPNEKLFF. The chain links TRBV11-2 to TRBJ1-4; D remains unclear. Trimming removed 1 base from V and 3 bases from J, with 12 bases in between. This CDR3 spans 16 amino acids. Germline CDR1 and CDR2: SGHAT and FQNNGV.

The V call is TRBV27, the J call TRBJ2-4; 7 nucleotides agree with TRBD2. The CDR3 runs 16 residues. CDR1 and CDR2 (germline): MNHEY, SMNVEV (reference sequence). The junction had 15 bases not matched to a gene; V was cut back by 6 bases and J by 7 bases. CDR3 residues: CASSPPPGPGGNIQYF. The CDR3 coding sequence is TGTGCCAGCAGCCCCCCGCCCGGGCCCGGGGGGAACATTCAGTACTTC.

CDR3 nucleotide sequence: TGTGCCAGCAGCAGGGGGACAGGGGTCAATGAGCAGTTCTTC. Encoded protein: CASSRGTGVNEQFF. V usage is TRBV7-2 and J usage is TRBJ2-1; 10 bases match TRBD1. V shed 5 bases, J shed 6 bases, and the junction held 4 bases outside the gene matches. The CDR3 runs 14 residues. Germline CDR1 reads SGHTA; CDR2 reads FQGNSA.

The J gene is TRBJ2-7, the V gene TRBV28, with a weak D call TRBD1 (6 bases). CDR1 and CDR2 (germline): MDHEN, SYDVKM. The V gene lost 1 base and the J gene lost 0 bases, with 13 bases spanning the gap. This CDR3 comprises 16 residues. CDR3 residues: CASSLSGQRTSYEQYF. The CDR3 DNA follows: TGTGCCAGCAGTTTATCCGGACAGAGGACCTCCTACGAGCAGTACTTC.

The J gene is TRBJ1-6, the V gene TRBV9; D call uncertain. Germline values: CDR1 SGDLS, CDR2 YYNGEE. V was trimmed by 2 bases and J by 6 bases, leaving 6 bases between them. CDR3 length equals 13 residues. The CDR3 protein is CASSVSANSPLHF. The CDR3 DNA reads TGTGCCAGCAGCGTTAGTGCTAATTCACCCCTCCACTTT.

This chain joins TRBV12-5 and TRBJ1-4; no clear D. CDR1 and CDR2 (germline): LGHNT, FRNRAP. The CDR3 extends over 12 amino acids. V was clipped by 1 base and J by 8 bases, with 5 bases between them. The CDR3 region has the DNA TGTGCTAGTGGTTTGGCCCCAGAAAAACTGTTTTTT. This sequence encodes CASGLAPEKLFF. The variable domain in full, completed from reference TRBV12-5 and TRBJ1-4, reads DARVTQTPRHKVTEMGQEVTMRCQPILGHNTVFWYRQTMMQGLELLAYFRNRAPLDDSGMPKDRFSAEMPDATLATLKIQPSEPRDSAVYFCASGLAPEKLFFGSGTQLSVL.

The genes are TRBV6-1 and TRBJ1-2; D gene uncertain. CDR1 is MNHNS and CDR2 is SASEGT in the germline V gene. The length of the CDR3 is 13 residues. The V and J ends lost 0 bases and 7 bases respectively, with 9 bases between them. CDR3 DNA: TGTGCCAGCAGTGAAGCCCCCCGGGCTGGCTACACCTTC. Encoded protein: CASSEAPRAGYTF.

The rearrangement links TRBV18 to TRBJ2-2; weak D call: TRBD1 (6 bases). The CDR3 totals 15 residues. Trimming removed 2 bases at V and 4 bases at J, with 11 bases between. Germline V lookup: CDR1 KGHSH, CDR2 LQKENI. The CDR3 nucleotides read TGTGCCAGCTCACCAGTCGCAGGGGTCACCGGGGAGCTGTTTTTT. This codes for CASSPVAGVTGELFF.

The chain joins TRBV7-9 to TRBJ1-2; TRBD1 agrees at 9 bases. CDR1 and CDR2 from the germline V gene are SEHNR and FQNEAQ (reference sequence). This CDR3 spans 17 amino acids. Losses at the gene ends were 4 bases for V and 6 bases for J; bases not matched to a gene: 15. This CDR3 is CASSSGTGSTRRNGYTF. CDR3 nucleotides: TGTGCCAGCAGCTCCGGGACAGGGTCTACTCGAAGGAATGGCTACACCTTC. The whole variable domain, filled in from reference TRBV7-9 and TRBJ1-2, reads DTGVSQNPRHKITKRGQNVTFRCDPISEHNRLYWYRQTLGQGPEFLTYFQNEAQLEKSRLLSDRFSAERPKGSFSTLEIQRTEQGDSAMYLCASSSGTGSTRRNGYTFGSGTRLTVV.

The chain uses TRBV5-6 and TRBJ1-3; D ambiguous. Trimming removed 2 bases from V and 0 bases from J, with 12 bases in between. Germline V lookup: CDR1 SGHDT, CDR2 YYEEEE. The CDR3 has 16 amino acids. DNA of the CDR3: TGTGCCAGCAGCTTTCTGACTGCTGACTCTGGAAACACCATATATTTT. This translates into CASSFLTADSGNTIYF.

This chain joins TRBV15 and TRBJ1-1; D possibly corresponds to TRBD1 (6 bases). The ends were cut back, 0 bases at V and 10 bases at J, with 15 bases in the middle. The CDR3 is 14 amino acids. Germline values: CDR1 LNHNV, CDR2 YYDKDF (reference sequence). DNA of the CDR3: TGTGCCACCAGCAGAGATTCTGACAGGTTTGGAGCTTTCTTT. This gives the protein CATSRDSDRFGAFF.

This clone was picked up many times. The rearrangement links TRBV7-3 to TRBJ1-6, with 7 nucleotides matching TRBD1. This CDR3 has 14 amino acids. The ends lost 5 bases at V and 6 bases at J; junction bases unmatched: 4. Germline lookup yields CDR1 SGHTA and CDR2 FQGTGA. The CDR3 loop reads CASSTGTANSPLHF. DNA of the CDR3: TGTGCCAGCAGCACCGGGACAGCTAATTCACCCCTCCACTTT.

J is TRBJ2-1 and V is TRBV19; TRBD1 aligns across 11 bases. Losses at the gene ends were 7 bases for V and 10 bases for J; bases not matched to a gene: 9. Per germline, CDR1 LNHDA and CDR2 SQIVND (reference sequence). This CDR3 comprises 14 residues. CDR3 sequence (DNA): TGTGCCAGTAATTCCGGGACAGGGGGATTGGAGCAGTTCTTC. Translated, it gives CASNSGTGGLEQFF.

This sequence joins TRBV5-4 and TRBJ1-4, with a weak D call TRBD1 (5 bases). CDR1 SGHNT and CDR2 YYREEE come from the germline V gene (reference sequence). This CDR3 spans 16 amino acids. The germline V and J ends were trimmed by 0 bases and 5 bases, with 14 bases remaining between them. CDR3 nucleotide sequence: TGTGCCAGCAGCTTGGCGCAGCGAGGGGCCAATGAAAAACTGTTTTTT. Protein sequence: CASSLAQRGANEKLFF.

The V and J genes are TRBV10-1 and TRBJ2-2, with D possibly TRBD1 on 6 matching bases. CDR1 and CDR2 (germline): WNHNN, SYGVQD (reference sequence). The CDR3 is 16 residues long. Trimming shortened V by 4 bases and J by 7 bases, and 19 bases separated the two germline ends. The DNA for the CDR3 is TGCGCCAGCAGTGGGGCAAACAGGGAACTAAGCGGGGAGCTGTTTTTT. As protein: CASSGANRELSGELFF.

The chain carries TRBV4-3 and TRBJ2-1; possible D gene TRBD1, 6 bases. V was cut by 0 bases and J by 12 bases, with 18 bases left in between. This CDR3 comprises 15 residues. From germline, CDR1 is LGHNA and CDR2 YSLEER. The CDR3 region is CASSQDLSLGTRQFF. The CDR3 DNA reads as TGCGCCAGCAGCCAAGATCTAAGTTTAGGGACACGGCAGTTCTTC.

V is TRBV5-1 and J is TRBJ2-6, with TRBD2 matching 8 bases. With V trimmed by 4 bases and J by 0 bases, 6 bases remained unmatched. The CDR3 loop spans 17 amino acids. The germline V gene encodes CDR1 SGHRS and CDR2 YFSETQ. CDR3 DNA sequence: TGCGCCAGCAGCCCCGGGACTAGGCACTCTGGGGCCAACGTCCTGACTTTC. Translated, it gives CASSPGTRHSGANVLTF.

Comment on this clone: The sample holds other DNA sequences that translate to the same CDR3. The rearrangement joins TRBV28 to TRBJ1-5, with D unclear. There are 12 residues in the CDR3. The germline V gene encodes CDR1 MDHEN and CDR2 SYDVKM. Trimming pared 6 bases from V and 4 bases from J, leaving 7 bases between. CDR3 in DNA: TGTGCCAGCAGCTCCTTGAATCAGCCCCAGCATTTT. It is translated as CASSSLNQPQHF.

This clone occurred a few times. The rearrangement uses TRBV28 and TRBJ1-5; D remains unclear. The germline V and J ends were trimmed by 2 bases and 5 bases, with 4 bases remaining between them. The V gene's germline CDR1 is MDHEN and CDR2 SYDVKM. CDR3 length: 12 residues. CDR3 in DNA: TGTGCCAGCAGTTTAGCGGATCAGCCCCAGCATTTT. Translated, it gives CASSLADQPQHF.

This sequence joins TRBV29-1 and TRBJ2-3, with D tentatively TRBD2 (6 bases). CDR3 length: 15 amino acids. The germline CDR1 and CDR2 sequences are SQVTM and ANQGSEA. V was trimmed by 6 bases and J by 5 bases, leaving 21 bases between them. The CDR3 DNA sequence: TGCAGCGTCGAACCGGGACTCCATTCTGGAGATACGCAGTATTTT. Amino acids: CSVEPGLHSGDTQYF.

This chain connects TRBV6-4 to TRBJ2-7; 7 bases are shared with TRBD1. The CDR3 contains 15 residues. V shed 3 bases, J shed 3 bases, and the junction held 8 bases outside the gene matches. Germline V gives CDR1 MRHNA, CDR2 SNTAGT. Written as DNA, the CDR3 is TGTGCCAGCAGTGATTGCACTGACAGGGACTACGAGCAGTACTTC. Translation gives CASSDCTDRDYEQYF.

This clone was found once. The chain employs TRBV6-6 and TRBJ1-1; 7 positions match TRBD1. V shed 8 bases, J shed 4 bases, and the junction held 16 bases outside the gene matches. The CDR3 is made up of 16 amino acids. The germline V gene encodes CDR1 MNHNY and CDR2 SVGAGI (reference sequence). Here the CDR3 reads CASAQSRPGQPTEAFF. DNA of the CDR3: TGTGCCAGCGCCCAATCCCGACCGGGACAGCCCACTGAAGCTTTCTTT.

The CDR3 DNA reads as TGTGCCACCAGCAGATCCCTGACGGAACTTCCCTATGGCTACACCTTC. It encodes CATSRSLTELPYGYTF. The chain couples TRBV15 to TRBJ1-2, with D unclear. CDR1 is LNHNV, CDR2 YYDKDF, per germline (reference sequence). This CDR3 is built from 16 residues. Trimming took 2 bases from V and 4 from J, leaving 17 bases between them.